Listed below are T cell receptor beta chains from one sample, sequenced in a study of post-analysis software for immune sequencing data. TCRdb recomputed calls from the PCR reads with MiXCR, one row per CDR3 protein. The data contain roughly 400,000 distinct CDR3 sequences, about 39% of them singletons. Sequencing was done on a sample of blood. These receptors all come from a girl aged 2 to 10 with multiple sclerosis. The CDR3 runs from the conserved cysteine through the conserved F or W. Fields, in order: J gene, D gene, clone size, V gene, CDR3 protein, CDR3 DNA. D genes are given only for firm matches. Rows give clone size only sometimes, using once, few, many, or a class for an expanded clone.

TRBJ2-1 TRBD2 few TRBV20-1 CSAHGTSGNNEQFF TGCAGTGCGCACGGGACTAGCGGGAACAATGAGCAGTTCTTC
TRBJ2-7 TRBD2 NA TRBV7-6 CASSLALAGEIEQYF TGTGCCAGCAGCTTAGCGCTGGCGGGAGAAATCGAGCAGTACTTC
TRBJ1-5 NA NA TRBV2 CASSDPWDQPQHF TGTGCCAGCAGTGATCCCTGGGATCAGCCCCAGCATTTT
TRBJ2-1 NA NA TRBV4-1 CASSQLATTYNEQFF TGCGCCAGCAGCCAATTGGCAACTACCTACAATGAGCAGTTCTTC
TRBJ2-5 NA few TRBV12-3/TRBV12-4 CASSLARRQYRQETQYF TGTGCCAGCAGTTTAGCGCGAAGACAGTACCGCCAAGAGACCCAGTACTTC
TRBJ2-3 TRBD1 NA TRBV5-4 CASSPTGGTSTDTQYF TGTGCCAGCAGCCCGACAGGGGGTACTAGCACAGATACGCAGTATTTT
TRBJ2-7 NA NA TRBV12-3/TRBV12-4 CASSSGTPYEQYF TGTGCCAGCAGTTCGGGGACACCCTACGAGCAGTACTTC
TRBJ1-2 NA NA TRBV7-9 CASSPDTFNYGYTF TGTGCCAGCAGCCCTGACACTTTTAACTATGGCTACACCTTC
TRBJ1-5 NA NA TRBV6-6 CASSYEGSQQPQHF TGTGCCAGCAGTTACGAGGGCAGCCAACAGCCCCAGCATTTT
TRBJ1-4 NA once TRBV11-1 CASSPGTRGTNEKLFF TGTGCCAGCAGCCCTGGAACCCGGGGAACTAATGAAAAACTGTTTTTT
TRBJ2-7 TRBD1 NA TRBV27 CASSPKTGFYEQYF TGTGCCAGCAGTCCAAAGACAGGGTTCTACGAGCAGTACTTC
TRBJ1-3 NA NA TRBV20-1 CSARAGAGGTIYF TGCAGTGCTAGAGCAGGAGCCGGAGGCACCATATATTTT
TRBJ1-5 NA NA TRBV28 CASRVGTGTRPQHF TGTGCCAGCAGAGTGGGAACAGGGACACGGCCCCAGCATTTT
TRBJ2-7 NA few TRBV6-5 CASSEQGYEQYF TGTGCCAGCAGTGAACAGGGCTACGAGCAGTACTTC
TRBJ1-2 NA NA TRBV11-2 CTSSPARGVGGYGYTF TGTACCAGCAGCCCTGCCCGAGGGGTCGGGGGCTATGGCTACACCTTC
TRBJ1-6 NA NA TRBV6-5 CASSYSNTLNSPLHF TGTGCCAGCAGTTACTCAAACACCCTCAATTCACCCCTCCACTTT
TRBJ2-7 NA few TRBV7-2 CASSLTVAEYSYEQYF TGTGCCAGCAGCCTTACGGTGGCAGAGTACTCCTACGAGCAGTACTTC
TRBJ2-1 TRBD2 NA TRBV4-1 CASSQFWLAGPSSYNEQFF TGCGCCAGCAGCCAATTCTGGCTAGCGGGACCCAGTTCCTACAATGAGCAGTTCTTC